The present entry profiles one TCR beta chain with its context. Its cognate antigen is unknown. The data are from a study of beta chain features in type 1 diabetes. Study-wide context: Sorted cells, some 110,000,000 in number, were examined across all samples.

Overall study findings and caveats: In the patient group, naive, central memory and Treg TCRB repertoires seemed more alike than in the healthy donor group. Type 1 diabetes patients had moderately but significantly shorter TCRB CDR3s in all four CD4+ subsets.

Per germline, CDR1 SGDLS and CDR2 YYNGEE. The CDR3 contains 17 residues. V lost 6 bases, J lost 5 bases, and 26 bases lay in between. Expressed TCRB transcripts were sequenced because the entire RNA isolate underwent reverse transcription. Samples of naive, central memory and regulatory T cells yielded a mean of around 3.4 million reads. The assay was immunoSEQ multiplex PCR, and TCRdb's table has in-frame clones only and misses some. The profile shows roughly 100,000 clones, around 30% of them singletons. There was one heparinised blood draw per donor, averaging approximately 120 mL. J is TRBJ2-5 and V is TRBV9, with TRBD2 as a possible D gene (5 bases). This receptor was identified in a woman aged 18-29 years with type 1 diabetes. Sequenced material: central memory CD4+ T cells from blood. CDR3 nucleotide sequence: TGTGCCAGCACCGAAGGGCCCAGCGAGAGGGATGGGGAGACCCAGTACTTC. It specifies CASTEGPSERDGETQYF.